The 21 T cell receptor beta chains reported below all come from one sample, sequenced in a study of CD4 T cells in relation to SARS-CoV-2 and coronaviruses. The table came from immunoSEQ multiplex PCR; TCRdb's copy has only in-frame clones and leaves some out. The sample has over 10,000 clones, around 73% seen once. Antigens of these TCRs are unknown. Unexposed donor CD4+ T cells date from 2011-2018, before the COVID-19 pandemic. CD4+ T cells were isolated from the cells after more than nine days of culture. Sequencing was done on a sample of CD4+ T cells from PBMCs, cultured in vitro. Receptors originate from a human donor in good health.

This rearrangement joins TRBV7-8 to TRBJ1-1, with 7 bases lining up with TRBD1. CDR3 size: 15 residues. V was clipped by 5 bases and J by 6 bases; unmatched bases: 12. The V gene's germline CDR1 is SGHVS and CDR2 FQNEAQ. The CDR3 reads CASSTREGARAEAFF. CDR3 in DNA: TGTGCCAGCAGCACGCGAGAGGGGGCGCGAGCTGAAGCTTTCTTT.

The V gene is TRBV12-3 or TRBV12-4, the J gene TRBJ1-2; D may be TRBD1 (5 bases). V dropped 7 bases and J dropped 7 bases, with 16 bases sitting between them. The CDR3 loop spans 13 amino acids. The CDR3 protein is CASTVGGGGGYTF. In DNA form, the CDR3 reads TGTGCCAGCACCGTCGGCGGGGGGGGTGGCTACACCTTC.

The rearrangement joins TRBV29-1 to TRBJ2-3; 7 bases line up with TRBD2. Germline V gene lookup returns CDR1 SQVTM and CDR2 ANQGSEA. This CDR3 contains 15 residues. Germline trimming cut 3 bases from V and 5 bases from J; bases unmatched to any gene: 11. CDR3 in DNA: TGCAGCGTTGAGGGAGGGAGCGAAGTTCTAGATACGCAGTATTTT. Its translation is CSVEGGSEVLDTQYF.

This clone was detected once. The chain recombines TRBV13 with TRBJ2-3, with 10 nucleotides matching TRBD2. In germline, CDR1 is PRHDT, CDR2 FYEKMQ (reference sequence). Germline trimming cut 2 bases from V and 1 base from J; bases unmatched to any gene: 3. The CDR3 consists of 16 residues. CDR3 coding DNA: TGTGCCAGCAGCTTAAAAGCGGGAGGGGGCACAGATACGCAGTATTTT. Translation gives CASSLKAGGGTDTQYF.

The rearrangement uses TRBV2 and TRBJ1-5; the D gene is possibly TRBD1 (6 bases). This CDR3 comprises 14 residues. Germline CDR1 and CDR2: SNHLY and FYNNEI. With 5 bases removed from V and 9 bases from J, the gap between germline ends came to 17 bases. DNA for the CDR3: TGTGCCAGCAGTCAGGACAGCCTAAGGCCGCCCCAGCATTTT. It specifies CASSQDSLRPPQHF.

The gene calls are TRBV19 and TRBJ2-1; 7 positions match TRBD2. Germline loops: CDR1 LNHDA, CDR2 SQIVND (reference sequence). V dropped 7 bases and J dropped 4; count of bases not matched to a gene: 10. The CDR3 sequence is 15 residues long. This CDR3 reads CASKRLSGAYNEQFF. CDR3 DNA: TGTGCCAGTAAGCGGCTGAGCGGGGCTTACAATGAGCAGTTCTTC.

This clone was counted a few times. This rearrangement joins TRBV19 to TRBJ2-5; possibly TRBD1 or TRBD2 for D (5 bases each). Trimming took 1 base from V and 2 from J, leaving 11 bases between them. From germline, CDR1 is LNHDA and CDR2 SQIVND (reference sequence). CDR3 size: 15 residues. CDR3 in amino acids: CASSIGDWGQETQYF. CDR3 nucleotides: TGTGCCAGTAGTATAGGAGACTGGGGGCAAGAGACCCAGTACTTC.

CDR3 nucleotide sequence: TGTGCCAGCAGCTTATACCTGGGGCGAAACCAATACCGAGCCTACGAGCAGTACTTC. It translates to CASSLYLGRNQYRAYEQYF. This chain joins TRBV11-2 and TRBJ2-7, with a possible D match to TRBD1 (5 bases). CDR3 length: 19 residues. V lost 2 bases and J lost 2, with 25 bases in between. Germline V lookup: CDR1 SGHAT, CDR2 FQNNGV. Looking up the rest from reference TRBV11-2 and TRBJ2-7 gives the full variable domain: EAGVAQSPRYKIIEKRQSVAFWCNPISGHATLYWYQQILGQGPKLLIQFQNNGVVDDSQLPKDRFSAERLKGVDSTLKIQPAKLEDSAVYLCASSLYLGRNQYRAYEQYFGPGTRLTVT.

V gene TRBV6-1 combines with J gene TRBJ2-2, with 9 bases lining up with TRBD1. V was pared by 4 bases and J by 0 bases, with 3 bases of the junction left unmatched. In germline, CDR1 is MNHNS, CDR2 SASEGT. This CDR3 is 16 amino acids long. The CDR3 bases are TGTGCCAGCAGTGCCAGGACAGGGGCGAACACCGGGGAGCTGTTTTTT. Its translation: CASSARTGANTGELFF.

This clone rates as large. This sequence joins TRBV7-2 and TRBJ2-7, with D possibly called TRBD1 or TRBD2 (5 bases each). V was pared by 3 bases and J by 3 bases, with 12 bases between. The CDR3 covers 14 residues. CDR1 is SGHTA and CDR2 is FQGNSA in the germline V gene. This chain's CDR3 is CASSLGVGDYEQYF. The CDR3 region has the DNA TGTGCCAGCAGCTTGGGGGTAGGGGACTACGAGCAGTACTTC.

The J gene is TRBJ1-1, the V gene TRBV2, with 10 bases identical to TRBD1. The CDR3 has 13 amino acids. Germline CDR1 is SNHLY and CDR2 is FYNNEI. The junction had 5 bases not matched to a gene; V was cut back by 6 bases and J by 7 bases. Written as DNA, the CDR3 is TGTGCCAGCAGGGAAAGGGACAGGGGTGAAGCTTTCTTT. Residues: CASRERDRGEAFF.

The chain is built from TRBV1 and TRBJ1-2. TRBV1 is assigned pseudogene status. This CDR3 region has 17 residues. DNA for the CDR3: TGCACCAGCGGCATCCACCGGGACTGGTGTAGAAAGTATGGCTACACCTTC. It specifies CTSGIHRDWCRKYGYTF.

This clone was found a few times. The V call is TRBV7-9, the J call TRBJ1-5; the D gene is possibly TRBD1 (5 bases). Trimming removed 5 bases from V and 9 bases from J, with 14 bases in between. From germline, CDR1 is SEHNR and CDR2 FQNEAQ (reference sequence). The CDR3 is 13 residues long. The CDR3 protein is CASSPVGQGPQHF. CDR3 nucleotide sequence: TGTGCCAGCAGCCCTGTGGGCCAGGGGCCCCAGCATTTT.

This clone has only a few counts. The gene calls are TRBV2 and TRBJ1-6; D may be TRBD1 (6 bases). Trimming removed 7 bases from V and 6 bases from J, with 13 bases in between. Germline-derived CDR1 and CDR2 are SNHLY and FYNNEI. The CDR3 is 14 amino acids. CDR3 in amino acids: CASIPGHRNSPLHF. Written as DNA, the CDR3 is TGTGCCAGCATCCCGGGACACCGTAATTCACCCCTCCACTTT. Filled out from reference TRBV2 and TRBJ1-6, the complete variable domain reads EPEVTQTPSHQVTQMGQEVILRCVPISNHLYFYWYRQILGQKVEFLVSFYNNEISEKSEIFDDQFSVERPDGSNFTLKIRSTKLEDSAMYFCASIPGHRNSPLHFGNGTRLTVT.

The rearrangement links TRBV6-5 to TRBJ2-7; a weak D match, TRBD2 (5 bases). V lost 2 bases to trimming and J lost 6 bases, with 8 bases between them. This CDR3 is built from 12 residues. Per the germline V gene, CDR1 is MNHEY and CDR2 is SVGAGI. The CDR3 DNA reads TGTGCCAGCAGTTACGCCGAGGGCGAGCAGTACTTC. Amino acids: CASSYAEGEQYF.

This clone was counted a few times. The germline gene is not matched at one end of the junction; a read error may be the cause. The rearrangement joins TRBV3-1 (or the pseudogene TRBV3-2) to TRBJ2-1; D gene ambiguous. There are 14 residues in the CDR3. Germline CDR1 is LGHDT and CDR2 is YNNKEL (reference sequence). This CDR3 reads CASSLHTSLVTAIF. The DNA of the CDR3 is TGTGCCAGCAGCCTTCACACGTCCCTCGTCACGGCCATCTTC.

This clone was seen a few times. The chain employs TRBV19 and TRBJ1-2; perhaps TRBD1 as D (6 bases). CDR1 LNHDA and CDR2 SQIVND come from the germline V gene (reference sequence). The ends were cut back, 5 bases at V and 2 bases at J, with 12 bases in the middle. The CDR3 spans 14 residues. CDR3 amino acids: CASSQQTGNYGYTF. For the CDR3, the DNA is TGTGCCAGTAGTCAGCAAACAGGGAACTATGGCTACACCTTC.

The V call is TRBV2, the J call TRBJ1-3; D unresolved. V dropped 3 bases and J dropped 0 bases, with 12 bases sitting between them. The CDR3 length is 16 residues. The germline V gene encodes CDR1 SNHLY and CDR2 FYNNEI. CDR3 sequence (DNA): TGTGCCAGCAGTGAGAATGCCGGGAGCTCTGGAAACACCATATATTTT. Amino acids: CASSENAGSSGNTIYF.

The chain has TRBV5-1 and TRBJ2-2; 7 nucleotides agree with TRBD1. The CDR3 loop spans 15 amino acids. Germline loops: CDR1 SGHRS, CDR2 YFSETQ. V lost 4 bases to trimming and J lost 2 bases; unmatched junction nucleotides: 5. The CDR3 sequence: CASSQDRLNTGELFF. The DNA of the CDR3 is TGCGCCAGCAGCCAGGACAGGCTTAACACCGGGGAGCTGTTTTTT. The complete variable domain, with remaining parts taken from reference TRBV5-1 and TRBJ2-2, reads KAGVTQTPRYLIKTRGQQVTLSCSPISGHRSVSWYQQTPGQGLQFLFEYFSETQRNKGNFPGRFSGRQFSNSRSEMNVSTLELGDSALYLCASSQDRLNTGELFFGEGSRLTVL.

The chain has TRBV12-3 or TRBV12-4 and TRBJ2-1, with unresolved D. The CDR3 is made up of 11 amino acids. V gave up 3 bases and J gave up 8 bases, with 5 bases separating them. The CDR3 DNA reads TGTGCCAGCAGTTTTGTCGATGAGCAGTTCTTC. It is translated as CASSFVDEQFF.

The chain recombines TRBV7-9 with TRBJ2-3; 10 positions agree with TRBD2. J gave up 10 bases and V 2 bases, and 12 bases lay outside the gene matches. Germline CDR1 reads SEHNR; CDR2 reads FQNEAQ (reference sequence). CDR3 length: 16 residues. CDR3: CASSLRLAGTLTPQYF. CDR3 DNA sequence: TGTGCCAGCAGCTTAAGACTAGCGGGTACCCTTACACCGCAGTATTTT.